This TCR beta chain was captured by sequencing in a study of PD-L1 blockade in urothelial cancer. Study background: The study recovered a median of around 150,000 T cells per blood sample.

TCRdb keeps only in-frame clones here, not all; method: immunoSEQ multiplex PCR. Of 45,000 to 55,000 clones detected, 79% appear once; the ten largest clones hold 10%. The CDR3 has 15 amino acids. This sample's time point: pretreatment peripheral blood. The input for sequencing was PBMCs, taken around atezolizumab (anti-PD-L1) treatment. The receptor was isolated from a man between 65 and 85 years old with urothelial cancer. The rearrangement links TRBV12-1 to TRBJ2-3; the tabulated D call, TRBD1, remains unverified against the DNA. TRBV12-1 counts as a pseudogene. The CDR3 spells CASSFGKQGPDTQYF. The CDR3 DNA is TGTGCCAGCAGCTTTGGGAAACAGGGGCCAGATACGCAGTATTTT.